Listed below are T cell receptor beta chains from one sample, sequenced in a study of spatial heterogeneity in lung cancer. One entry per CDR3 protein results from TCRdb running MiXCR on the 5' RACE reads. The sample records 20,000 to 30,000 distinct CDR3 sequences, approximately 5% being singletons. This material consisted of PBMCs, taken at surgery. These receptors all stem from a male donor with early-stage non-small cell lung cancer. The CDR3 runs from the conserved cysteine through the conserved F or W. A D gene is named only where the DNA matches it firmly. Not every row has a clone size; where given, it reads once, few, many or a size class.

d_gene: .; v_gene: TRBV15; j_gene: TRBJ1-2; abundance: many; CDR3nt: TGTGCCACCAGCAGGGCCCCCGGTTTGAACTATGGCTACACCTTC; CDR3aa: CATSRAPGLNYGYTF
d_gene: .; v_gene: TRBV28; j_gene: TRBJ1-1; abundance: many; CDR3nt: TGTGCCAGCAGTTTTGGGGGCGGAGGAACTGAAGCTTTCTTT; CDR3aa: CASSFGGGGTEAFF
d_gene: TRBD1; v_gene: TRBV6-5; j_gene: TRBJ1-4; abundance: many; CDR3nt: TGTGCCAGCAGTTATACAGGGGTTGGGGAAAAACTGTTTTTT; CDR3aa: CASSYTGVGEKLFF
d_gene: .; v_gene: TRBV6-6; j_gene: TRBJ1-2; abundance: many; CDR3nt: TGTGCCAGCAAGGGTGACTCGGAGTATGGCTACACCTTC; CDR3aa: CASKGDSEYGYTF
d_gene: .; v_gene: TRBV7-6; j_gene: TRBJ2-7; abundance: many; CDR3nt: TGTGCCAGCAGCCCTCAAGGTGGTAGCTCCTACGAGCAGTACTTC; CDR3aa: CASSPQGGSSYEQYF
d_gene: TRBD1; v_gene: TRBV6-1; j_gene: TRBJ2-6; abundance: many; CDR3nt: TGTGCCAGCAGTGGGACAGGGGGGGCCAACGTCCTGACTTTC; CDR3aa: CASSGTGGANVLTF
d_gene: .; v_gene: TRBV28; j_gene: TRBJ1-6; abundance: many; CDR3nt: TGTGCCAGCAGTCCCCACCGATTTAATTCACCCCTCCACTTT; CDR3aa: CASSPHRFNSPLHF
d_gene: TRBD2; v_gene: TRBV9; j_gene: TRBJ2-5; abundance: few; CDR3nt: TGTGCCAGCAGCGTCTCACTAGCGTCAAAGGGGGAGACCCAGTACTTC; CDR3aa: CASSVSLASKGETQYF
d_gene: .; v_gene: TRBV11-2; j_gene: TRBJ2-5; abundance: .; CDR3nt: TGTGCCAGCAGCTTAGAGGCCCACTATCAGTACTTC; CDR3aa: CASSLEAHYQYF
d_gene: .; v_gene: TRBV20-1; j_gene: TRBJ1-2; abundance: many; CDR3nt: TGCAGTGCTAAGGGGGGGCAACCTAACTATGGCTACACCTTC; CDR3aa: CSAKGGQPNYGYTF
d_gene: .; v_gene: TRBV14; j_gene: TRBJ1-2; abundance: many; CDR3nt: TGTGCCAGCAGCCAAAGCCCGCCCGGGGCACGGGACTATGGCTACACCTTC; CDR3aa: CASSQSPPGARDYGYTF
d_gene: TRBD2; v_gene: TRBV18; j_gene: TRBJ2-3; abundance: many; CDR3nt: TGTGCCAGCTCACCACCGGCCATAGCGGGAGCAGATACGCAGTATTTT; CDR3aa: CASSPPAIAGADTQYF
d_gene: .; v_gene: TRBV7-2; j_gene: TRBJ2-3; abundance: medium-sized; CDR3nt: TGTGCCAGCAGCTTATCCAGGAGCACAGATACGCAGTATTTT; CDR3aa: CASSLSRSTDTQYF
d_gene: TRBD1; v_gene: TRBV12-3/TRBV12-4; j_gene: TRBJ1-2; abundance: many; CDR3nt: TGTGCCAGCAGTTTATTTCGACAGGGAGGCTACACCTTC; CDR3aa: CASSLFRQGGYTF
d_gene: .; v_gene: TRBV3-1; j_gene: TRBJ2-5; abundance: many; CDR3nt: TGTGCCAGCAGCCCAGCCAGCGGTGGGATGGAGACCCAGTACTTC; CDR3aa: CASSPASGGMETQYF
d_gene: .; v_gene: TRBV7-2; j_gene: TRBJ2-7; abundance: many; CDR3nt: TGTGCCAGCAGCTCACAGGGAAACGAGCAGTACTTC; CDR3aa: CASSSQGNEQYF
d_gene: .; v_gene: TRBV7-9; j_gene: TRBJ2-3; abundance: many; CDR3nt: TGTGCCAGCAGCTTAAGCCCCCTGGGTAGCCCAGATACGCAGTATTTT; CDR3aa: CASSLSPLGSPDTQYF
d_gene: .; v_gene: TRBV7-8; j_gene: TRBJ1-5; abundance: many; CDR3nt: TGTGCCAGCGCACAGGGTTACGGTCAGCCCCAGCATTTT; CDR3aa: CASAQGYGQPQHF